The 26 T cell receptor beta chains below come from one sample, sequenced in a study of beta chain features in type 1 diabetes. Every bit of the isolated RNA underwent reverse transcription, so sequencing read expressed TCRB transcripts. Clones were sequenced by immunoSEQ multiplex PCR, and TCRdb holds only the in-frame ones, with some missing. The sample consists of about 330,000 clones, roughly 9.6% of them appearing once. Sequencing was carried out using naive CD4+ T cells from blood. Receptors originate from a woman in her twenties or thirties in good health.

The sample holds a few counts of this clone. The V and J genes are TRBV7-2 and TRBJ2-1; 9 nucleotides agree with TRBD2. V lost 2 bases to trimming and J lost 8 bases; unmatched junction nucleotides: 4. The CDR3 has 14 amino acids. Germline V CDR1 and CDR2: SGHTA, FQGNSA. The CDR3 nucleotides read TGTGCCAGCAGCTTACGCGGGAGGGGGTATGAGCAGTTCTTC. Protein sequence: CASSLRGRGYEQFF.

The chain links TRBV18 to TRBJ2-7; 7 bases align to TRBD1. The ends lost 2 bases at V and 3 bases at J; junction bases unmatched: 7. The V gene's germline CDR1 is KGHSH and CDR2 LQKENI. This CDR3 is built from 15 residues. CDR3 nucleotides: TGTGCCAGCTCACCATTGAGGGGGCTGGGCTACGAGCAGTACTTC. Amino acids: CASSPLRGLGYEQYF.

This clone was detected a few times. The gene calls are TRBV9 and TRBJ2-3; TRBD2 matches at 8 bases. Germline V lookup: CDR1 SGDLS, CDR2 YYNGEE. Losses at the gene ends were 1 base for V and 4 bases for J; bases not matched to a gene: 14. The CDR3 totals 18 residues. The CDR3 region is CASSVNPPGTRASDTQYF. CDR3 sequence (DNA): TGTGCCAGCAGCGTAAATCCCCCCGGGACTAGGGCATCAGATACGCAGTATTTT.

This sequence joins TRBV28 and TRBJ2-3; possible D gene TRBD1, 5 bases. The V end lost 7 bases, the J end lost 7 bases, and 18 bases lay between the germline ends. The CDR3 runs to 14 residues. Germline lookup yields CDR1 MDHEN and CDR2 SYDVKM. CDR3 coding DNA: TGTGCCAGCACCAGCGTGGGGCCTATCAATACGCAGTATTTT. It codes for CASTSVGPINTQYF.

This clone showed up just a few times. The rearrangement joins TRBV9 to TRBJ2-5, with TRBD1 matching over 12 bases. Trimming at V came to 3 bases and at J to 5 bases, leaving 8 bases not matched to a gene. Per the germline V gene, CDR1 is SGDLS and CDR2 is YYNGEE. The CDR3 sequence is 16 residues long. The DNA for the CDR3 is TGTGCCAGCAGCGAGGGGACAGGGGGCATCGGGGAGACCCAGTACTTC. Translation: CASSEGTGGIGETQYF. Filled out from reference TRBV9 and TRBJ2-5, the complete variable domain reads DSGVTQTPKHLITATGQRVTLRCSPRSGDLSVYWYQQSLDQGLQFLIQYYNGEERAKGNILERFSAQQFPDLHSELNLSSLELGDSALYFCASSEGTGGIGETQYFGPGTRLLVL.

This chain links TRBV7-2 with TRBJ1-1; D is ambiguous. This CDR3 contains 14 residues. Germline-derived CDR1 and CDR2 are SGHTA and FQGNSA. V lost 5 bases and J lost 5, with 15 bases in between. This CDR3 reads CASSPPGRMTEAFF. DNA of the CDR3: TGTGCCAGCAGCCCTCCGGGGAGGATGACTGAAGCTTTCTTT.

The chain has TRBV9 and TRBJ2-3; 13 bases fit TRBD2. The CDR3 runs 19 residues. J lost 2 bases, V lost 0 bases, and 9 bases had no gene match. CDR1 is SGDLS and CDR2 is YYNGEE in the germline V gene. The CDR3 nucleotides are TGTGCCAGCAGCGTAGTCACTAGCGGGAGGGCCGGATACACAGATACGCAGTATTTT. Translation gives CASSVVTSGRAGYTDTQYF.

The chain is built from TRBV28 and TRBJ2-5; 7 bases match TRBD1. Germline loops: CDR1 MDHEN, CDR2 SYDVKM. This CDR3 contains 14 residues. V shed 2 bases, J shed 4 bases, and the junction held 4 bases outside the gene matches. The CDR3 loop reads CASSLPQGRETQYF. For the CDR3, the DNA is TGTGCCAGCAGTTTACCACAGGGGAGAGAGACCCAGTACTTC.

This clone was seen a handful of times. V gene TRBV27 combines with J gene TRBJ2-1; 16 bases align to TRBD2. Germline lookup yields CDR1 MNHEY and CDR2 SMNVEV (reference sequence). Trimming took 2 bases from V and 1 from J; bases not matched to a gene: 5. The CDR3 is 19 residues long. CDR3: CASSLLGLAGGKSYNEQFF. The CDR3 coding sequence is TGTGCCAGCAGTTTACTGGGACTAGCGGGAGGGAAGTCCTACAATGAGCAGTTCTTC.

V is TRBV5-1 and J is TRBJ2-5, with D perhaps matching TRBD1 (5 bases). With 4 bases removed from V and 1 base from J, the gap between germline ends came to 14 bases. This CDR3 is 15 amino acids long. Germline CDR1 reads SGHRS; CDR2 reads YFSETQ. The CDR3: CASSSTAGSQETQYF. The DNA of the CDR3 is TGCGCCAGCAGCAGTACCGCAGGGTCCCAAGAGACCCAGTACTTC.

This clone was detected a few times. This rearrangement joins TRBV18 to TRBJ2-7; the match to TRBD2 covers 8 bases. The germline gives CDR1 KGHSH, CDR2 LQKENI. After removal of 5 bases from V and 4 bases from J, the junction contained 7 bases not matched to a gene. The CDR3 extends over 14 amino acids. The CDR3 protein is CASSRETSAYEQYF. The CDR3 coding sequence is TGTGCCAGCTCAAGAGAGACTAGCGCTTACGAGCAGTACTTC.

The chain joins TRBV6-5 to TRBJ1-1; D may be TRBD1 (6 bases). The CDR3 consists of 13 residues. Trimming removed 0 bases at V and 4 bases at J, with 6 bases between. Germline V gene sequence: CDR1 MNHEY, CDR2 SVGAGI. The CDR3 DNA reads as TGTGCCAGCAGTTACTCGACAGGCACTGAAGCTTTCTTT. This translates into CASSYSTGTEAFF.

This clone was seen a handful of times. This chain connects TRBV30 to TRBJ1-2, with 10 bases identical to TRBD1. This CDR3 has 15 amino acids. The germline V gene has CDR1 GTSNPN and CDR2 SVGIG (reference sequence). V lost 1 base and J lost 4; bases outside the gene matches: 6. The CDR3 loop reads CAWSGVGTGAYGYTF. DNA for the CDR3: TGTGCCTGGAGTGGAGTTGGGACAGGGGCCTATGGCTACACCTTC.

This clone was recorded a few times. This same CDR3 is encoded by further DNA sequences in the sample. This sequence joins TRBV6-5 and TRBJ2-7; D call uncertain. The CDR3 sequence is 14 residues long. The V gene's germline CDR1 is MNHEY and CDR2 SVGAGI. V was clipped by 0 bases and J by 2 bases, with 8 bases between them. The CDR3 reads CASSYSGRAYEQYF. The CDR3 DNA follows: TGTGCCAGCAGTTACTCGGGCAGAGCCTACGAGCAGTACTTC.

This clone has a handful of counts. The chain combines TRBV27 with TRBJ2-1, with TRBD2 identical over 12 bases. Trimming at V came to 6 bases and at J to 7 bases, leaving 7 bases not matched to a gene. Per the germline V gene, CDR1 is MNHEY and CDR2 is SMNVEV (reference sequence). The CDR3 contains 15 residues. The CDR3 is CASRILAGGGNEQFF. Written as DNA, the CDR3 is TGTGCCAGCAGAATCCTAGCGGGAGGGGGAAATGAGCAGTTCTTC.

This clone came up a few times. The chain links TRBV28 to TRBJ2-7; possible D gene TRBD2, 6 bases. V was trimmed by 4 bases and J by 4 bases, leaving 14 bases between them. The germline CDR1 and CDR2 sequences are MDHEN and SYDVKM. The CDR3 is made up of 14 amino acids. CDR3 sequence (DNA): TGTGCCAGCAGTTATCCGGGACTTAGTTACGAGCAGTACTTC. It translates to CASSYPGLSYEQYF.

The table lists this clone with a few counts. The CDR3 sequence: CASSPRSETSTDTQYF. For the CDR3, the DNA is TGTGCCAGCTCACCACGTTCAGAGACTAGCACAGATACGCAGTATTTT. The chain couples TRBV18 to TRBJ2-3; D is unclear. This CDR3 region has 16 residues. The V end lost 1 base, the J end lost 0 bases, and 11 bases lay between the germline ends. The germline CDR1 and CDR2 sequences are KGHSH and LQKENI.

This clone has a handful of counts. The chain recombines TRBV5-1 with TRBJ2-1, with D hard to call. The CDR3 has 12 residues. Germline CDR1 SGHRS, CDR2 YFSETQ. V was shortened by 1 base and J by 6 bases, with 5 bases between the two germline ends. Here the CDR3 DNA reads TGCGCCAGCAGCTTGAACAGCAATGAGCAGTTCTTC. It specifies CASSLNSNEQFF.

This chain joins TRBV5-1 and TRBJ2-7; 7 bases are shared with TRBD1. V shed 3 bases, J shed 3 bases, and the junction held 3 bases outside the gene matches. CDR1 is SGHRS and CDR2 is YFSETQ in the germline V gene. The CDR3 is made up of 13 amino acids. DNA of the CDR3: TGCGCCAGCAGCTGGGCAGGGGGCTACGAGCAGTACTTC. Translated, it gives CASSWAGGYEQYF.

This clone was seen a handful of times. The CDR3: CASRGGNTDTQYF. In DNA, the CDR3 is TGTGCCAGCCGGGGGGGTAACACAGATACGCAGTATTTT. The chain couples TRBV6-5 to TRBJ2-3; 8 bases align to TRBD2. V lost 8 bases and J lost 2; bases outside the gene matches: 3. The CDR3 sequence is 13 residues long. Germline CDR1 reads MNHEY; CDR2 reads SVGAGI.

This chain links TRBV5-6 with TRBJ1-1; 7 bases fit TRBD1. This CDR3 is built from 17 residues. The trim removed 0 bases at V and 1 base at J, leaving 9 bases unmatched. The V gene's germline CDR1 is SGHDT and CDR2 YYEEEE. In DNA, the CDR3 is TGTGCCAGCAGCTTGGTTAGGGACAGCGTTTCGAACACTGAAGCTTTCTTT. Its translation is CASSLVRDSVSNTEAFF.

In this sample, this clone turned up a few times. The chain is built from TRBV7-9 and TRBJ2-3, with 7 nucleotides matching TRBD2. Germline trimming cut 9 bases from V and 0 bases from J; bases unmatched to any gene: 9. The length of the CDR3 is 15 residues. Germline-derived CDR1 and CDR2 are SEHNR and FQNEAQ (reference sequence). Here the CDR3 reads CASEAGSTSTDTQYF. CDR3 DNA: TGTGCCAGTGAAGCGGGATCGACTAGCACAGATACGCAGTATTTT.

The V call is TRBV7-3, the J call TRBJ2-1, with TRBD2 matching 8 bases. The germline CDR1 and CDR2 sequences are SGHTA and FQGTGA. The V segment lost 0 bases and the J segment 2 bases; nucleotides outside the gene matches: 3. The CDR3 has 16 residues. The CDR3 DNA reads TGTGCCAGCAGCTTAACCCCGGGGGGGGCCTACAATGAGCAGTTCTTC. Translating gives CASSLTPGGAYNEQFF.

The chain combines TRBV28 with TRBJ2-7, with D unresolved. Trimming took off 6 bases at V and 2 bases at J, with 5 bases between the two ends. CDR3 size: 11 residues. Germline V gene sequence: CDR1 MDHEN, CDR2 SYDVKM. CDR3 protein: CASSPAYEQYF. The CDR3 DNA sequence: TGTGCCAGCAGCCCAGCCTACGAGCAGTACTTC.

V and J are TRBV5-1 and TRBJ2-7, with 7 bases fitting TRBD1. V shed 4 bases and J 2 bases; nucleotides not matched to a gene: 9. CDR1 SGHRS and CDR2 YFSETQ come from the germline V gene. The CDR3 is 15 residues long. DNA for the CDR3: TGCGCCAGCAGCACTGGGACAGCACCTCCCTACGAGCAGTACTTC. Its protein product is CASSTGTAPPYEQYF. Supplemented by reference TRBV5-1 and TRBJ2-7, the full variable domain reads KAGVTQTPRYLIKTRGQQVTLSCSPISGHRSVSWYQQTPGQGLQFLFEYFSETQRNKGNFPGRFSGRQFSNSRSEMNVSTLELGDSALYLCASSTGTAPPYEQYFGPGTRLTVT.

The chain recombines TRBV10-3 with TRBJ1-2; 7 bases align to TRBD1. V shed 0 bases and J 5 bases; nucleotides not matched to a gene: 6. Germline CDR1 and CDR2: ENHRY and SYGVKD. The CDR3 runs to 15 residues. CDR3 amino acids: CAISESETGRYGYTF. The CDR3 nucleotides read TGTGCCATCAGTGAGTCGGAGACAGGGCGGTATGGCTACACCTTC.